The entry below gives a single T cell receptor (beta chain) sequence along with its context. This blood was taken when hyperthyroidism was first diagnosed, before any ophthalmopathy symptoms existed. From under 12 ml of fresh peripheral blood, PBMCs were isolated. CDR1 is MNHEY and CDR2 is SVGAGI in the germline V gene. The CDR3 covers 17 residues. V shed 2 bases, J shed 4 bases, and the junction held 6 bases outside the gene matches. This entry belongs to a study of T cells in Graves' hyperthyroidism and ophthalmopathy. RNA transcripts provided the source from which TCR beta CDR3 regions were amplified. First-round RT-PCR targeting the TCR CDR3 was performed with the HTBI primer set. TCRdb itself ran the multiplex PCR reads through MiXCR, one entry per CDR3 protein. Counted here are hundreds of thousands of distinct CDR3 sequences, around 20% occurring once; the ten biggest clones make up 16%.

The sample taken for sequencing was blood. This sequence was found in a woman aged 50 to 65 with Graves' hyperthyroidism that later progressed to Graves' ophthalmopathy. This chain uses TRBV6-5 with TRBJ2-2, with 11 bases aligning to TRBD2. Here the CDR3 reads CASSYGSLAGGTGELFF. The CDR3 DNA reads TGTGCCAGCAGTTACGGCTCCCTAGCGGGGGGCACCGGGGAGCTGTTTTTT.